Below, 31 T cell receptor beta chains from the same sample are listed, as sequenced in a study of patients and donors after allogeneic stem cell transplantation. TCRdb itself ran the RT-PCR reads through MiXCR, one entry per CDR3 protein. Of hundreds of thousands of distinct CDR3 sequences detected, approximately 16% appear once; the ten largest clones hold around 7.9%. Source material: blood, either unsorted or a sorted T cell fraction (not recorded which). The receptor set was obtained from a human donor who was either an allogeneic HSCT recipient or a stem cell or donor lymphocyte infusion donor (not recorded which). It is not recorded whose cells these are; they may come from a transplant donor.

The chain combines TRBV6-2 or TRBV6-3 with TRBJ1-5, with a tentative D call TRBD1 (6 bases). Germline CDR1 MNHEY, CDR2 SVGEGT. Between the trimmed V and J ends, which lost 9 bases and 3 bases, there was a span of 12 bases. The CDR3 is 13 amino acids. For the CDR3, the DNA is TGTGCCAGTAAGGACAGCCTCAATCAGCCCCAGCATTTT. This encodes CASKDSLNQPQHF.

This chain connects TRBV21-1 to TRBJ2-1; the table's D call TRBD2 went unverified against the DNA. TRBV21-1 has pseudogene status. CDR3 length equals 13 residues. The CDR3 is CASSTRLANEQFF. CDR3 DNA sequence: TGTGCCAGCAGCACTCGACTAGCGAATGAGCAGTTCTTC.

V is TRBV5-4 and J is TRBJ2-4, with D unresolved. CDR1 and CDR2 (germline): SGHNT, YYREEE (reference sequence). The V and J ends lost 0 bases and 11 bases respectively, with 9 bases between them. The CDR3 is 12 residues long. The CDR3 region is CASSLGANFQYF. The CDR3 DNA reads TGTGCCAGCAGCTTGGGGGCAAATTTTCAGTACTTC.

The genes are TRBV20-1 and TRBJ2-1, with 10 bases identical to TRBD2. Unmatched junction bases numbered 6, after V lost 6 bases and J lost 1 base. The length of the CDR3 is 15 residues. Looked up from germline, CDR1 is DFQATT and CDR2 is SNEGSKA (reference sequence). In nucleotides, the CDR3 is TGCAGTGCGCCCTCACTAGCGGGATCCTACAATGAGCAGTTCTTC. Encoded protein: CSAPSLAGSYNEQFF.

A few counts support this clonotype. The DNA of the CDR3 is TGTGCCAGCTCACCCGTGGGCCCCCCGAATCAGCCCCAGCATTTT. This codes for CASSPVGPPNQPQHF. J is TRBJ1-5 and V is TRBV18; D uncertain. Looked up from germline, CDR1 is KGHSH and CDR2 is LQKENI. V dropped 3 bases and J dropped 4 bases, with 13 bases sitting between them. There are 15 residues in the CDR3.

The chain carries TRBV5-1 and TRBJ2-5, with no clear D. This CDR3 has 13 amino acids. Germline CDR1 and CDR2: SGHRS and YFSETQ. Trimming took off 3 bases at V and 1 base at J, with 7 bases between the two ends. The CDR3 nucleotides are TGCGCCAGCAGCTGGGGATTCCAAGAGACCCAGTACTTC. Protein sequence: CASSWGFQETQYF. Full variable domain (remainder filled in from reference TRBV5-1 and TRBJ2-5): KAGVTQTPRYLIKTRGQQVTLSCSPISGHRSVSWYQQTPGQGLQFLFEYFSETQRNKGNFPGRFSGRQFSNSRSEMNVSTLELGDSALYLCASSWGFQETQYFGPGTRLLVL.

The J gene is TRBJ1-2, the V gene TRBV11-2, with D hard to call. The CDR3 sequence is 14 residues long. Between the trimmed V and J ends, which lost 0 bases and 4 bases, there was a span of 9 bases. Germline V CDR1 and CDR2: SGHAT, FQNNGV. CDR3 DNA: TGTGCCAGCAGCTTAGAGCGTCGGTCCTATGGCTACACCTTC. Amino acid sequence: CASSLERRSYGYTF.

The V call is TRBV13, the J call TRBJ2-1; 7 bases fit TRBD2. The germline CDR1 and CDR2 sequences are PRHDT and FYEKMQ (reference sequence). V trimming: 6 bases; J trimming: 0 bases; junction bases outside the gene matches: 8. The CDR3 runs 16 residues. The CDR3 DNA reads TGTGCCAGCAGTCAAACCGCGGGGGACTCCTACAATGAGCAGTTCTTC. This gives the protein CASSQTAGDSYNEQFF.

V is TRBV27 and J is TRBJ1-5, with D uncertain. Germline loops: CDR1 MNHEY, CDR2 SMNVEV (reference sequence). V lost 5 bases and J lost 4, with 21 bases in between. The CDR3 covers 17 residues. This CDR3 reads CASSPPLSGLDNQPQHF. CDR3 DNA sequence: TGTGCCAGCAGTCCACCCCTATCAGGATTAGATAATCAGCCCCAGCATTTT.

Comments on this clonotype: Since no conserved phenylalanine or tryptophan closes the CDR3, a read error is the likely cause. The V call is TRBV5-6, the J call TRBJ2-2, with D perhaps TRBD1 (7 bases). V lost 0 bases, J lost 9 bases, and 15 bases lay in between. CDR1 is SGHDT, CDR2 YYEEEE, per germline. The CDR3 is 15 residues long. The CDR3 protein is CASSLAGGGKRELFS. As DNA, the CDR3 is TGTGCCAGCAGCTTGGCCGGAGGGGGCAAGCGGGAGCTGTTTTCT.

This clonotype was recorded at least ten times. This chain joins TRBV5-1 and TRBJ2-1; D call uncertain. Germline V CDR1 and CDR2: SGHRS, YFSETQ. The CDR3 contains 15 residues. With 2 bases removed from V and 0 bases from J, the gap between germline ends came to 9 bases. The CDR3 DNA reads TGCGCCAGCAGCTTCCAAGGCAGCTCCTACAATGAGCAGTTCTTC. It translates to CASSFQGSSYNEQFF.

In its sample, this clonotype was seen many times. V usage is TRBV12-3 or TRBV12-4 and J usage is TRBJ1-2; 8 nucleotides agree with TRBD1. V gave up 3 bases and J gave up 7 bases; unmatched junction bases: 7. This CDR3 region has 14 residues. The CDR3 protein is CASSFGQGAGGYTF. The CDR3 coding sequence is TGTGCCAGCAGTTTCGGGCAGGGGGCGGGTGGCTACACCTTC.

This clonotype was seen repeatedly, ten times or more. The chain combines TRBV18 with TRBJ2-3; D is unresolved. Per germline, CDR1 KGHSH and CDR2 LQKENI. This CDR3 comprises 11 residues. Trimming stripped 2 bases from V and 9 bases from J, with 6 bases between. This CDR3 is CASSPNRTQYF. The CDR3 coding sequence is TGTGCCAGCTCACCAAACCGGACGCAGTATTTT.

This rearrangement joins TRBV20-1 to TRBJ1-6; TRBD1 aligns across 8 bases. The germline V gene encodes CDR1 DFQATT and CDR2 SNEGSKA (reference sequence). The V and J ends lost 2 bases and 9 bases, in that order; junction bases with no gene match: 9. The CDR3 contains 15 residues. The CDR3 sequence is CSARPRTGSVSPLHF. DNA for the CDR3: TGCAGTGCTAGACCTCGGACAGGGAGTGTTTCACCCCTCCACTTT.

This clonotype showed up just a few times. DNA for the CDR3: TGTGCCAGCAGCGTAGAGGCAGGGCCAGCTTTCTTT. This sequence encodes CASSVEAGPAFF. The chain links TRBV9 to TRBJ1-1, with D perhaps TRBD1 (5 bases). Germline V lookup: CDR1 SGDLS, CDR2 YYNGEE. Trimming removed 0 bases at V and 10 bases at J, with 10 bases between. CDR3 length: 12 amino acids.

This clonotype occurred many times. J is TRBJ1-1 and V is TRBV4-2; 7 bases match TRBD1. Germline V lookup: CDR1 LGHNA, CDR2 YNFKEQ. V shed 1 base, J shed 11 bases, and the junction held 4 bases outside the gene matches. This CDR3 contains 12 residues. This CDR3 is CASSQVGGSAFF. The CDR3 nucleotides read TGTGCCAGCAGCCAAGTAGGGGGCAGCGCTTTCTTT.

This clonotype was recorded a few times. The chain couples TRBV25-1 to TRBJ1-4; no clear D gene. V shed 5 bases and J shed 0 bases, with 4 bases lying between them. The CDR3 runs 13 residues. Germline CDR1 MGHDK, CDR2 SYGVNS. CDR3 sequence: CASSPSTNEKLFF. The CDR3 nucleotides are TGTGCCAGCAGTCCGTCAACTAATGAAAAACTGTTTTTT. The full variable domain, in which reference TRBV25-1 and TRBJ1-4 provide the parts outside the CDR3, is EADIYQTPRYLVIGTGKKITLECSQTMGHDKMYWYQQDPGMELHLIHYSYGVNSTEKGDLSSESTVSRIRTEHFPLTLESARPSHTSQYLCASSPSTNEKLFFGSGTQLSVL.

This rearrangement joins TRBV20-1 to TRBJ2-7; 7 positions match TRBD2. CDR3 length: 14 amino acids. Looked up from germline, CDR1 is DFQATT and CDR2 is SNEGSKA (reference sequence). The V and J ends lost 6 bases and 9 bases, in that order; junction bases with no gene match: 17. The CDR3 region has the DNA TGCAGTGCAACCCCATCGGGGAGGGCCAATGGGCAGTACTTC. Translation gives CSATPSGRANGQYF.

This clonotype was counted a few times. This chain uses TRBV20-1 with TRBJ1-5, with unresolved D. V was pared by 4 bases and J by 0 bases, with 16 bases between. The CDR3 has 16 amino acids. Germline lookup yields CDR1 DFQATT and CDR2 SNEGSKA (reference sequence). The CDR3 spells CSATPAGLPSNQPQHF. CDR3 nucleotides: TGCAGTGCTACCCCTGCCGGACTGCCTAGCAATCAGCCCCAGCATTTT.

J is TRBJ2-4 and V is TRBV20-1; no reliable D call. V was cut by 2 bases and J by 0 bases, with 8 bases left in between. This CDR3 is 14 amino acids long. Germline V gives CDR1 DFQATT, CDR2 SNEGSKA (reference sequence). The CDR3 loop is CSARIALAKNIQYF. CDR3 DNA: TGCAGTGCTAGAATCGCTCTAGCCAAAAACATTCAGTACTTC.

The chain combines TRBV7-8 with TRBJ2-7; D might be TRBD2 (7 bases). With 4 bases removed from V and 4 bases from J, the gap between germline ends came to 20 bases. The CDR3 runs 16 residues. Germline V gene data show CDR1 as SGHVS and CDR2 as FQNEAQ. The CDR3 nucleotides read TGTGCCAGCAGCTCCCTCGGGATGGCGGGGGCTTACGAGCAGTACTTC. It codes for CASSSLGMAGAYEQYF.

In its sample, this clonotype was seen once. This chain joins TRBV2 and TRBJ1-2, with 7 nucleotides matching TRBD1. Trimming cost V 5 bases and J 3 bases; bases outside gene matches: 9. Looked up from germline, CDR1 is SNHLY and CDR2 is FYNNEI. The CDR3 contains 15 residues. CDR3: CASSRTGRSDYGYTF. The CDR3 DNA is TGTGCCAGCAGTAGGACAGGTCGTAGTGACTATGGCTACACCTTC.

The chain is built from TRBV9 and TRBJ2-1; TRBD2 aligns across 9 bases. This CDR3 region has 16 residues. The V gene end was trimmed by 4 bases and the J gene end by 5 bases; junction bases not matched to a gene: 10. The V gene's germline CDR1 is SGDLS and CDR2 YYNGEE. The CDR3 here is CASSFRAGGFNNEQFF. Here the CDR3 DNA reads TGTGCCAGCAGCTTCCGAGCGGGAGGATTTAACAATGAGCAGTTCTTC.

V is TRBV16 and J is TRBJ1-5; D ambiguous. The germline V gene encodes CDR1 KGHSY and CDR2 FQNENV. The CDR3 covers 13 residues. Trimming took 1 base from V and 8 from J, leaving 9 bases between them. The chain's CDR3 is CASSQLGWEPQHF. CDR3 in DNA: TGTGCCAGCAGCCAATTAGGGTGGGAGCCCCAGCATTTT. Together with reference TRBV16 and TRBJ1-5, the CDR3 gives the full variable domain: GEEVAQTPKHLVRGEGQKAKLYCAPIKGHSYVFWYQQVLKNEFKFLISFQNENVFDETGMPKERFSAKCLPNSPCSLEIQATKLEDSAVYFCASSQLGWEPQHFGDGTRLSIL.

The table lists this clonotype with a few counts. V and J are TRBV20-1 and TRBJ2-6; D ambiguous. Trimming left V 5 bases short and J 2 bases short, with 7 bases between. The germline CDR1 and CDR2 sequences are DFQATT and SNEGSKA (reference sequence). The CDR3 has 13 residues. CDR3 DNA sequence: TGCAGTGCTCCTCAGACTGGGGCCAACGTCCTGACTTTC. Its translation is CSAPQTGANVLTF.

This clonotype has only a few counts. This chain uses TRBV20-1 with TRBJ1-1, with 7 positions matching TRBD1. V trimming: 6 bases; J trimming: 7 bases; junction bases outside the gene matches: 11. Germline V lookup: CDR1 DFQATT, CDR2 SNEGSKA (reference sequence). The CDR3 loop spans 13 amino acids. CDR3 sequence reads: CSARSQGQLEAFF. Written as DNA, the CDR3 is TGCAGTGCCAGATCTCAGGGACAGCTTGAAGCTTTCTTT.

This clonotype came up a few times. The chain joins TRBV12-3 or TRBV12-4 to TRBJ1-5; TRBD1 matches at 8 bases. CDR3 length: 16 residues. Germline trimming cut 5 bases from V and 0 bases from J; bases unmatched to any gene: 6. The CDR3 nucleotides read TGTGCCAGCAGTCGCCGGGACAGGTATAGCAATCAGCCCCAGCATTTT. It yields the protein CASSRRDRYSNQPQHF.

This clonotype was seen at least ten times. V usage is TRBV20-1 and J usage is TRBJ1-5; 7 nucleotides align to TRBD1. This CDR3 contains 13 residues. Germline-derived CDR1 and CDR2 are DFQATT and SNEGSKA (reference sequence). The ends lost 2 bases at V and 9 bases at J; junction bases unmatched: 7. The DNA of the CDR3 is TGCAGTGCTAGAAGGGGGCCGTCAGGGCCCCAGCATTTT. Protein sequence: CSARRGPSGPQHF.

The J gene is TRBJ2-5, the V gene TRBV5-5; D not certain. Germline assignment: CDR1 SGHKS and CDR2 YYEKEE (reference sequence). The CDR3 extends over 15 amino acids. The V gene lost 4 bases and the J gene lost 0 bases, with 13 bases spanning the gap. The CDR3 reads CASSAEGLYQETQYF. Here the CDR3 DNA reads TGTGCCAGCAGCGCCGAAGGGTTGTACCAAGAGACCCAGTACTTC. Supplemented by reference TRBV5-5 and TRBJ2-5, the full variable domain reads DAGVTQSPTHLIKTRGQQVTLRCSPISGHKSVSWYQQVLGQGPQFIFQYYEKEERGRGNFPDRFSARQFPNYSSELNVNALLLGDSALYLCASSAEGLYQETQYFGPGTRLLVL.

The sample holds many counts of this clonotype. This rearrangement joins TRBV29-1 to TRBJ1-1, with D perhaps matching TRBD1 (5 bases). Germline loops: CDR1 SQVTM, CDR2 ANQGSEA. Trimming shortened V by 4 bases and J by 1 base, and 10 bases separated the two germline ends. The CDR3 consists of 13 residues. In DNA, the CDR3 is TGCAGCGTTGCCCCGGGGCCGAACACTGAAGCTTTCTTT. Encoded protein: CSVAPGPNTEAFF.

Only a few counts were recorded for this clonotype. The V call is TRBV9, the J call TRBJ2-7; weak D call: TRBD1 (5 bases). The CDR3 is 14 residues long. Germline CDR1 SGDLS, CDR2 YYNGEE. Trimming took 5 bases from V and 0 from J, leaving 12 bases between them. This CDR3 reads CASSKDIASYEQYF. As DNA, the CDR3 is TGTGCCAGCAGTAAGGACATCGCCTCCTACGAGCAGTACTTC.